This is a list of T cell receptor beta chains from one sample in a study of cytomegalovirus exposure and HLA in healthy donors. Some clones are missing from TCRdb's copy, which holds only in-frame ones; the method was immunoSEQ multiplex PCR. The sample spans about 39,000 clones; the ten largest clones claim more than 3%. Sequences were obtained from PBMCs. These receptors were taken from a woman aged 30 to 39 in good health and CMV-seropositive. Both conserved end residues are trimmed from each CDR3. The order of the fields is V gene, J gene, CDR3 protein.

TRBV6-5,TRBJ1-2,ASSPGTGYNYGYT
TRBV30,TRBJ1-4,AWSVGGKLF
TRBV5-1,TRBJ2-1,ASSLRSSYNEQF
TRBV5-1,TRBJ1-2,ASSLAQGSYGYT
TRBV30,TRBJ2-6,AWSTQGAGGANVLT
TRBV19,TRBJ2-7,ATRDRVNEQY
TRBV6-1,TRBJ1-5,AHTAGLNQPQH
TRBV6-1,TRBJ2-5,ASSRTRSQETQY
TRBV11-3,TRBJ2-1,ASSPTRGSGNEQF
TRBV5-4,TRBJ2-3,ASSLIQGGVTDTQY
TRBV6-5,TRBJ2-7,ASSYSGGTYEQY
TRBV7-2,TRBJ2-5,ASSLLTGSGETQY
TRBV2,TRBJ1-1,ASIPPPRADGWEEAF
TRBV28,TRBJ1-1,ASSPGGAGGTEAF
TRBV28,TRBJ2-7,ASSLGTGWNYEQY
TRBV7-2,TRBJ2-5,ASSLTGSGVQETQY
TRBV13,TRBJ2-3,ASRRESGGGADTQY
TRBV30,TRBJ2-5,AWSVTHGETQY
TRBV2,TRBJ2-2,ASILDSTGELF
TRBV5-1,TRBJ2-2,ASSFQATGELF
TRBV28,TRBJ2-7,ASSHKGIFSQAVYEQY
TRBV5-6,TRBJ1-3,ASSYYRANSGNTIY
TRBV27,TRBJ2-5,ASSSPLQRETQY
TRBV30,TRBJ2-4,AWSGLAKNIQY
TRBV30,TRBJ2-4,AWSVHSGRADIQY
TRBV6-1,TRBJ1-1,ASSQGWGNTEAF
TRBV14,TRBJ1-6,ASHGAGLDSPLH
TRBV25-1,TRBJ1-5,ASSETGFHQPQH
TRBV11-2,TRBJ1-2,ASSLDSGGYSYGYT
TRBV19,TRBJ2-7,ASSPGIGGTYEQY
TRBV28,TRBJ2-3,ASGTTSDTQY
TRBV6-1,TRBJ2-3,ASSPGQGTDTQY
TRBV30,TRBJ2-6,AWSAGGMGANVLT
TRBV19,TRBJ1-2,ASSIRDRGLGYT
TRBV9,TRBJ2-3,ASSAKDYSTDTQY
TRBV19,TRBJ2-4,ASSVEGAAKNIQY
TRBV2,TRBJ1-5,ASSEYGQGNQPQH
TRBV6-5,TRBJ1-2,ASSPWGGYGYT
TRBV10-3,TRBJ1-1,AISESRQGNTEAF
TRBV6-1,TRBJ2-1,ASSLKEAGVGEQF